This entry lists 10 T cell receptor beta chains sequenced from one sample in a study of blood T cell repertoires in COVID-19. Method: immunoSEQ multiplex PCR; TCRdb's copy keeps in-frame clones and lacks some. The sample shows about 170,000 clones, about 74% of them seen only once. Sequences were obtained from peripheral blood. Receptors originate from a woman of 80 years or more with acute or convalescent COVID-19.

This chain connects TRBV21-1 to TRBJ1-6; the table's D call of TRBD1 was not tested on the DNA. TRBV21-1 is classified as a pseudogene. The CDR3 length is 16 residues. This CDR3 is CASSKRTGTYNSPLHF. The CDR3 nucleotides are TGTGCCAGCAGCAAAAGGACAGGAACGTATAATTCACCCCTCCACTTT.

V gene TRBV6-1 combines with J gene TRBJ2-5, with TRBD2 identical over 7 bases. This CDR3 spans 13 amino acids. The germline gives CDR1 MNHNS, CDR2 SASEGT. Trimming took 6 bases from V and 7 from J; bases not matched to a gene: 8. CDR3 DNA: TGTGCCAGCAGCCTCCTAGCGGATGGGACCCAGTACTTC. Translated, it gives CASSLLADGTQYF.

The V gene is TRBV20-1, the J gene TRBJ1-2, with TRBD1 as a possible D gene (6 bases). Trimming stripped 5 bases from V and 5 bases from J, with 9 bases between. CDR1 and CDR2 from the germline V gene are DFQATT and SNEGSKA (reference sequence). The CDR3 sequence is 11 residues long. For the CDR3, the DNA is TGCAGTGCTTCAGGGGATTATGGCTACACCTTC. Protein: CSASGDYGYTF.

The rearrangement uses TRBV5-1 and TRBJ2-7; TRBD2 matches 9 bases. Trimming at V came to 4 bases and at J to 3 bases, leaving 5 bases not matched to a gene. The CDR3 contains 14 residues. CDR1 and CDR2 from the germline V gene are SGHRS and YFSETQ. DNA of the CDR3: TGCGCCAGCAGCAAGACTAGCGGTAGCTACGAGCAGTACTTC. It yields the protein CASSKTSGSYEQYF.

The CDR3 here is CASRHTGDNQPQHF. The CDR3 coding sequence is TGTGCCAGCAGACACACAGGGGACAATCAGCCCCAGCATTTT. This chain uses TRBV6-6 with TRBJ1-5, with 7 positions matching TRBD1. The CDR3 is 14 amino acids. Germline CDR1 is MNHNY and CDR2 is SVGAGI (reference sequence). The ends lost 6 bases at V and 3 bases at J; junction bases unmatched: 5.

V usage is TRBV7-2 and J usage is TRBJ2-5; D gene unclear. The V gene lost 3 bases and the J gene lost 1 base, with 6 bases spanning the gap. This CDR3 contains 13 residues. Germline CDR1 SGHTA, CDR2 FQGNSA. Here the CDR3 reads CASSFGSQETQYF. CDR3 DNA: TGTGCCAGCAGCTTTGGCTCCCAAGAGACCCAGTACTTC.

The chain recombines TRBV19 with TRBJ1-3; TRBD1 matches at 7 bases. Germline CDR1 and CDR2: LNHDA and SQIVND (reference sequence). This CDR3 has 14 residues. The V gene end was trimmed by 10 bases and the J gene end by 3 bases; junction bases not matched to a gene: 9. CDR3: CATRTDRVGNTIYF. CDR3 in DNA: TGTGCCACCCGAACCGACAGGGTTGGAAACACCATATATTTT.

V is TRBV10-1 and J is TRBJ1-6; D gene uncertain. The length of the CDR3 is 17 residues. With 0 bases removed from V and 7 bases from J, the gap between germline ends came to 16 bases. Germline V gene lookup returns CDR1 WNHNN and CDR2 SYGVQD (reference sequence). The CDR3 region has the DNA TGCGCCAGCAGTGAGTCCCGGGGTAATATTAAGAATTCACCCCTCCACTTT. It specifies CASSESRGNIKNSPLHF.

The chain couples TRBV24-1 to TRBJ1-4; 11 bases agree with TRBD1. V shed 4 bases, J shed 8 bases, and the junction held 5 bases outside the gene matches. Germline CDR1 KGHDR, CDR2 SFDVKD. This CDR3 has 15 amino acids. CDR3 bases: TGTGCCACCAGTGACACCGGGACAGGGGGAGAAAAACTGTTTTTT. It specifies CATSDTGTGGEKLFF.

The chain combines TRBV11-1 with TRBJ2-3; 8 bases line up with TRBD2. V shed 4 bases, J shed 6 bases, and the junction held 12 bases outside the gene matches. The CDR3 runs to 16 residues. CDR1 and CDR2 from the germline V gene are SGHAT and FQDESV (reference sequence). The CDR3 DNA is TGTGCCAGCAGCTCAGCCACTAGCGGACTATCTGATACGCAGTATTTT. Protein: CASSSATSGLSDTQYF. The full variable domain, with the rest looked up from reference TRBV11-1 and TRBJ2-3, is EAEVAQSPRYKITEKSQAVAFWCDPISGHATLYWYRQILGQGPELLVQFQDESVVDDSQLPKDRFSAERLKGVDSTLKIQPAELGDSAMYLCASSSATSGLSDTQYFGPGTRLTVL.